The 16 T cell receptor beta chains listed next were all sequenced from one sample in a study of cytomegalovirus exposure and HLA in healthy donors. PCR employed 60 Vbeta and 13 Jbeta primers. Method: immunoSEQ multiplex PCR; TCRdb's copy keeps in-frame clones and lacks some. The table has some 95,000 clones, 60% to 85% seen once. The specimen sequenced was PBMCs. The receptors originated from a man in his fifties in good health and CMV-seropositive.

This clone was found once. This chain links TRBV15 with TRBJ2-7; TRBD1 might be the D (5 bases). The ends were cut back, 0 bases at V and 6 bases at J, with 12 bases in the middle. CDR3 length: 14 amino acids. Germline-derived CDR1 and CDR2 are LNHNV and YYDKDF (reference sequence). The CDR3 DNA follows: TGTGCCACCAGCAGAGATCAGGGATCGGGCGAGCAGTACTTC. Its translation is CATSRDQGSGEQYF.

The chain couples TRBV6-5 to TRBJ1-2; tentatively, D is TRBD1 (5 bases). Germline V gene sequence: CDR1 MNHEY, CDR2 SVGAGI. The CDR3 is made up of 16 amino acids. Deletions cut 2 bases from V and 2 bases from J, with 15 bases between. DNA of the CDR3: TGTGCCAGCAGTTACCGGGGAACGGGGGTGAACTATGGCTACACCTTC. Translating it yields CASSYRGTGVNYGYTF.

The V and J genes are TRBV27 and TRBJ1-1; weak D call: TRBD1 (5 bases). Trimming took 5 bases from V and 7 from J, leaving 17 bases between them. CDR1 is MNHEY, CDR2 SMNVEV, per germline (reference sequence). The CDR3 covers 14 residues. CDR3 sequence (DNA): TGTGCCAGCAGTCCCAGGGAGCTCGGGGGTGAAGCTTTCTTT. Translating gives CASSPRELGGEAFF.

The V call is TRBV5-4, the J call TRBJ1-2; the match to TRBD1 covers 7 bases. This CDR3 is built from 15 residues. Germline V gene data show CDR1 as SGHNT and CDR2 as YYREEE (reference sequence). V dropped 6 bases and J dropped 4; count of bases not matched to a gene: 12. The CDR3 region is CASIQGTETSYGYTF. CDR3 DNA sequence: TGTGCCAGCATCCAAGGGACAGAGACGTCCTATGGCTACACCTTC.

J is TRBJ2-3 and V is TRBV6-1, with TRBD2 as a possible D gene (6 bases). V lost 5 bases to trimming and J lost 4 bases, with 13 bases between them. The CDR3 runs 14 residues. The germline V gene has CDR1 MNHNS and CDR2 SASEGT. CDR3 DNA sequence: TGTGCCAGCAGTACACCCGGAGGGGCAGATACGCAGTATTTT. Translation gives CASSTPGGADTQYF.

V and J are TRBV7-8 and TRBJ2-2; TRBD2 agrees at 9 bases. The CDR3 covers 14 residues. Germline V gene sequence: CDR1 SGHVS, CDR2 FQNEAQ. Germline trimming cut 3 bases from V and 6 bases from J; bases unmatched to any gene: 2. CDR3 sequence reads: CASSFAGGAGELFF. CDR3 nucleotide sequence: TGTGCCAGCAGCTTCGCGGGGGGGGCCGGGGAGCTGTTTTTT.

The chain uses TRBV7-9 and TRBJ1-4, with a possible D match to TRBD1 (6 bases). CDR1 and CDR2 from the germline V gene are SEHNR and FQNEAQ (reference sequence). This CDR3 is 17 amino acids long. V was pared by 5 bases and J by 5 bases, with 21 bases between. The CDR3 loop reads CASSHTYFQGPNEKLFF. DNA of the CDR3: TGTGCCAGCAGCCATACCTACTTTCAGGGGCCGAATGAAAAACTGTTTTTT.

V usage is TRBV7-2 and J usage is TRBJ2-7; the match to TRBD2 covers 9 bases. Germline loops: CDR1 SGHTA, CDR2 FQGNSA. The CDR3 consists of 15 residues. The junction had 3 bases not matched to a gene; V was cut back by 0 bases and J by 3 bases. The CDR3 is CASSLAAGGFYEQYF. CDR3 coding DNA: TGTGCCAGCAGCTTAGCAGCGGGGGGATTCTACGAGCAGTACTTC.

This clone was picked up one time. CDR3 protein: CASSYHRGSPLHF. CDR3 bases: TGTGCCAGCAGTTACCACAGGGGGTCACCCCTCCACTTT. The chain uses TRBV28 and TRBJ1-6, with TRBD1 matching 8 bases. This CDR3 has 13 amino acids. The V gene's germline CDR1 is MDHEN and CDR2 SYDVKM. V gave up 4 bases and J gave up 10 bases; unmatched junction bases: 3.

The V call is TRBV7-2, the J call TRBJ2-7; 11 bases map to TRBD2. V lost 4 bases to trimming and J lost 6 bases; unmatched junction nucleotides: 5. This CDR3 is built from 14 residues. Germline CDR1 and CDR2: SGHTA and FQGNSA. CDR3 region: CASSSGLAGSEQYF. Here the CDR3 DNA reads TGTGCCAGCAGCTCCGGACTAGCGGGCTCCGAGCAGTACTTC.

The chain employs TRBV18 and TRBJ1-1; possibly TRBD1 for D (5 bases). Germline CDR1 and CDR2: KGHSH and LQKENI. Trimming removed 0 bases at V and 3 bases at J, with 8 bases between. The CDR3 totals 14 residues. CDR3 in amino acids: CASSPPGGDTEAFF. Written as DNA, the CDR3 is TGTGCCAGCTCACCACCGGGGGGGGACACTGAAGCTTTCTTT. Based on the CDR3 plus reference TRBV18 and TRBJ1-1, the full variable domain is NAGVMQNPRHLVRRRGQEARLRCSPMKGHSHVYWYRQLPEEGLKFMVYLQKENIIDESGMPKERFSAEFPKEGPSILRIQQVVRGDSAAYFCASSPPGGDTEAFFGQGTRLTVV.

V usage is TRBV30 and J usage is TRBJ1-6; the D is unclear. The CDR3 covers 13 residues. Germline V gene data show CDR1 as GTSNPN and CDR2 as SVGIG (reference sequence). Between the trimmed V and J ends, which lost 5 bases and 2 bases, there was a span of 7 bases. The CDR3 DNA reads as TGTGCCTGGGCGGGGACCTATAATTCACCCCTCCACTTT. This sequence encodes CAWAGTYNSPLHF.

The chain employs TRBV4-1 and TRBJ2-2; D may be TRBD2 (6 bases). CDR1 and CDR2 (germline): MGHRA, YSYEKL. This CDR3 has 16 residues. The V end was cut by 0 bases, the J end by 7 bases, with 15 bases between. CDR3 region: CASSQDGGISGGELFF. The CDR3 DNA sequence: TGCGCCAGCAGCCAAGATGGGGGGATCTCAGGCGGGGAGCTGTTTTTT.

V usage is TRBV15 and J usage is TRBJ1-1; no reliable D call. Trimming removed 8 bases from V and 4 bases from J, with 17 bases in between. From germline, CDR1 is LNHNV and CDR2 YYDKDF (reference sequence). This CDR3 has 14 residues. The CDR3 DNA reads TGTGCCACCTCTTTTCCGAGATATGGCACTGAAGCTTTCTTT. Amino acids: CATSFPRYGTEAFF.

The chain carries TRBV5-5 and TRBJ2-7; D might be TRBD1 (6 bases). Looked up from germline, CDR1 is SGHKS and CDR2 is YYEKEE (reference sequence). There are 15 residues in the CDR3. V lost 5 bases to trimming and J lost 0 bases, with 15 bases between them. The CDR3: CASRDPGTHSYEQYF. CDR3 DNA sequence: TGTGCCAGCAGAGATCCCGGGACACACTCCTACGAGCAGTACTTC.

The chain employs TRBV6-1 and TRBJ1-5; 8 nucleotides align to TRBD1. Germline assignment: CDR1 MNHNS and CDR2 SASEGT. V trimming: 6 bases; J trimming: 7 bases; junction bases outside the gene matches: 11. The CDR3 extends over 15 amino acids. The CDR3 DNA reads as TGTGCCAGCAGAGAACAGGGGGTATGGAGCCAGCCCCAGCATTTT. It encodes CASREQGVWSQPQHF.